These 32 T cell receptor beta chains were sequenced from one sample in a study of regulatory T cells in long-lasting Graves disease. Indicated time point: newly diagnosed GD, antithyroid drugs for less than 3 months. Making the TCR library involved RNA that had been extracted from PBMCs. Sequencing libraries for TCR beta were prepared with iRepertoire HTBI primers and Arm-PCR of CDR3 regions. A single record per CDR3 protein comes from TCRdb applying MiXCR to the multiplex PCR reads. Of approximately 350,000 distinct CDR3 sequences detected, roughly 12% appear once; the ten largest clones hold approximately 17%. These data were also reused for a study on T cells in Graves' hyperthyroidism and ophthalmopathy.

The input for sequencing was peripheral blood mononuclear cells (PBMCs), taken at new diagnosis, from a patient treated with antithyroid drugs. The origin of the receptors is a woman in her late teens or twenties with Graves disease.

This chain uses TRBV4-3 with TRBJ2-1; TRBD2 matches 10 bases. CDR1 LGHNA and CDR2 YSLEER come from the germline V gene. Trimming removed 0 bases from V and 9 bases from J; junction bases left unmatched: 8. This CDR3 contains 16 residues. CDR3: CASSQDLRTSGGEQFF. The CDR3 coding sequence is TGCGCCAGCAGCCAAGATCTAAGGACTAGCGGAGGTGAGCAGTTCTTC.

This clonotype was counted ten times or more. The chain's CDR3 is CASAETFLNNEQFF. The DNA for the CDR3 is TGTGCCAGCGCGGAGACCTTTTTAAACAATGAGCAGTTCTTC. The V call is TRBV2, the J call TRBJ2-1, with D unresolved. This CDR3 is built from 14 residues. The germline CDR1 and CDR2 sequences are SNHLY and FYNNEI. V shed 8 bases and J shed 5 bases, with 16 bases lying between them.

The sample holds many counts of this clonotype. The V and J genes are TRBV11-1 and TRBJ2-1; D gene ambiguous. Trimming removed 1 base from V and 4 bases from J, with 11 bases in between. This CDR3 spans 15 amino acids. Germline V gene sequence: CDR1 SGHAT, CDR2 FQDESV (reference sequence). The CDR3 loop is CASSLETSRYNEQFF. CDR3 nucleotides: TGTGCCAGCAGCTTAGAGACTTCCAGATACAATGAGCAGTTCTTC.

This clonotype was seen at least ten times. The chain joins TRBV20-1 to TRBJ2-1; D is possibly TRBD1 or TRBD2 (6 bases each). Germline values: CDR1 DFQATT, CDR2 SNEGSKA (reference sequence). The V and J ends lost 4 bases and 8 bases respectively, with 15 bases between them. The CDR3 has 13 amino acids. The CDR3 spells CSATQRGEDEQFF. The CDR3 DNA reads TGCAGTGCTACCCAGAGGGGGGAGGATGAGCAGTTCTTC.

This clonotype was detected many times. The rearrangement links TRBV6-1 to TRBJ2-3, with D tentatively TRBD2 (6 bases). Germline-derived CDR1 and CDR2 are MNHNS and SASEGT. With 5 bases removed from V and 6 bases from J, the gap between germline ends came to 15 bases. The CDR3 loop spans 14 amino acids. This chain's CDR3 is CASSPSAGKDTQYF. The DNA for the CDR3 is TGTGCCAGCAGTCCTAGCGCGGGAAAGGATACGCAGTATTTT.

This clonotype was counted ten times or more. The gene calls are TRBV5-1 and TRBJ2-1; D is undetermined. V lost 4 bases and J lost 8, with 13 bases in between. CDR3 length: 13 residues. Germline loops: CDR1 SGHRS, CDR2 YFSETQ. This chain's CDR3 is CASSIGLGDEQFF. DNA of the CDR3: TGCGCCAGCAGCATTGGCCTAGGCGATGAGCAGTTCTTC.

The gene calls are TRBV7-2 and TRBJ2-7, with D perhaps TRBD2 (5 bases). V gave up 3 bases and J gave up 5 bases, with 14 bases separating them. CDR3 length: 14 amino acids. Per germline, CDR1 SGHTA and CDR2 FQGNSA. In DNA, the CDR3 is TGTGCCAGCAGCTTGAGGTATAGCGTGGACGAGCAGTACGTC. Amino acid sequence: CASSLRYSVDEQYV.

This clonotype was observed many times. The chain combines TRBV12-3 or TRBV12-4 with TRBJ2-3; no definite D call. Trimming left V 3 bases short and J 5 bases short, with 12 bases between. This CDR3 has 14 residues. This CDR3 reads CASSLRLDGDTQYF. CDR3 bases: TGTGCCAGCAGTTTGAGGCTAGATGGAGATACGCAGTATTTT.

This clonotype has only a few counts. V and J are TRBV27 and TRBJ2-5, with D perhaps given as TRBD1 or TRBD2 (5 bases each). CDR3 length: 16 amino acids. Trimming cost V 5 bases and J 5 bases, with 21 bases left between them. Germline CDR1 reads MNHEY; CDR2 reads SMNVEV (reference sequence). The CDR3 region is CASSPTFMAWGETQYF. The DNA for the CDR3 is TGTGCCAGCAGTCCTACCTTTATGGCCTGGGGGGAGACCCAGTACTTC.

About this clonotype: Given a much more abundant clone one base away, this may be a read error. V usage is TRBV13 and J usage is TRBJ1-2, with D hard to call. This CDR3 has 15 residues. Per germline, CDR1 PRHDT and CDR2 FYEKMQ (reference sequence). The CDR3 nucleotides are TGTGCCAACAGCTTGCGAGCGAGGATTTTGTATGGCTACACCTTC. This translates into CANSLRARILYGYTF.

This clonotype was detected many times. CDR3 nucleotides: TGTGCCAGCAGGGTCCTCGGGGATACGCAGTATTTT. This sequence encodes CASRVLGDTQYF. The chain recombines TRBV12-3 or TRBV12-4 with TRBJ2-3, with D unclear. V lost 6 bases and J lost 6, with 10 bases in between. The length of the CDR3 is 12 residues.

This clonotype has only a few counts. The chain has TRBV18 and TRBJ1-3; D gene unclear. This CDR3 is 19 amino acids long. Trimming took off 3 bases at V and 0 bases at J, with 21 bases between the two ends. Germline CDR1 KGHSH, CDR2 LQKENI. In nucleotides, the CDR3 is TGTGCCAGCTCACCGACCTTGGGATGGGCAGCAAGCTCTGGAAACACCATATATTTT. Its protein is CASSPTLGWAASSGNTIYF.

This clonotype was observed at least ten times. The V gene is TRBV30, the J gene TRBJ1-1, with 7 bases matching TRBD1. Germline CDR1 GTSNPN, CDR2 SVGIG (reference sequence). After removal of 3 bases from V and 6 bases from J, the junction contained 13 bases not matched to a gene. The length of the CDR3 is 15 residues. CDR3 sequence (DNA): TGTGCCTGGAGCAGGGGGACAGATTTTGTCGCTGAAGCTTTCTTT. Protein product: CAWSRGTDFVAEAFF. The full variable domain, in which reference TRBV30 and TRBJ1-1 provide the parts outside the CDR3, is SQTIHQWPATLVQPVGSPLSLECTVEGTSNPNLYWYRQAAGRGLQLLFYSVGIGQISSEVPQNLSASRPQDRQFILSSKKLLLSDSGFYLCAWSRGTDFVAEAFFGQGTRLTVV.

With regard to this clonotype: The germline gene is not matched at one end of the junction; a read error may be the cause. The CDR3 region has the DNA TGTGCCAGCGGCTTGCGGCTAGCGGGATCCGGGGAGCTGTTTTTT. Amino acid sequence: CASGLRLAGSGELFF. The chain links TRBV5-4 to TRBJ2-2; 9 bases map to TRBD2. This CDR3 has 15 residues. Germline V gene sequence: CDR1 SGHNT, CDR2 YYREEE (reference sequence).

This clonotype was seen a few times. The V and J genes are TRBV12-5 and TRBJ1-5; 7 bases map to TRBD1. Germline values: CDR1 LGHNT, CDR2 FRNRAP. The CDR3 covers 14 residues. The V gene end was trimmed by 7 bases and the J gene end by 9 bases; junction bases not matched to a gene: 12. The CDR3: CASASGQREWPQHF. The DNA for the CDR3 is TGTGCTAGTGCCTCGGGACAGCGCGAGTGGCCCCAGCATTTT. The full variable domain, in which reference TRBV12-5 and TRBJ1-5 provide the parts outside the CDR3, is DARVTQTPRHKVTEMGQEVTMRCQPILGHNTVFWYRQTMMQGLELLAYFRNRAPLDDSGMPKDRFSAEMPDATLATLKIQPSEPRDSAVYFCASASGQREWPQHFGDGTRLSIL.

J is TRBJ2-1 and V is TRBV7-9; tentatively, D is TRBD2 (6 bases). Germline V gene data show CDR1 as SEHNR and CDR2 as FQNEAQ (reference sequence). Trimming removed 5 bases at V and 4 bases at J, with 21 bases between. The CDR3 has 17 residues. CDR3 residues: CASSNWAGPILYNEQFF. As DNA, the CDR3 is TGTGCCAGCAGCAACTGGGCGGGACCCATCCTGTACAATGAGCAGTTCTTC.

Concerning this clonotype: The likely explanation is a read error, given a far larger clone one base away. The chain carries TRBV2 and TRBJ2-7; D is undetermined. This CDR3 region has 15 residues. With 6 bases removed from V and 7 bases from J, the gap between germline ends came to 22 bases. Germline V gives CDR1 SNHLY, CDR2 FYNNEI. CDR3 sequence: CASSLAVGPRNEQYF. CDR3 DNA: TGTGCCAGCAGCCTGGCCGTAGGGCCGCGGAATGAGCAGTACTTC.

At least ten counts were recorded for this clonotype. The gene calls are TRBV12-3 or TRBV12-4 and TRBJ2-3; D gene ambiguous. The V and J ends lost 6 bases and 1 base respectively, with 14 bases between them. The CDR3 sequence is 15 residues long. Written as DNA, the CDR3 is TGTGCCAGCAGGTCTAGTGTTCGAGGCACAGATACGCAGTATTTT. Amino acids: CASRSSVRGTDTQYF.

This clonotype was seen many times. V is TRBV10-3 and J is TRBJ2-1; 15 nucleotides align to TRBD2. Germline loops: CDR1 ENHRY, CDR2 SYGVKD. The V and J ends lost 10 bases and 10 bases, in that order; junction bases with no gene match: 14. CDR3 length equals 16 residues. For the CDR3, the DNA is TGTGCCACTTCGCGACCCGGACTAGCGGGGGGGCAGGAGCAGTTCTTC. Protein product: CATSRPGLAGGQEQFF.

This clonotype was recorded many times. J is TRBJ2-7 and V is TRBV28; D perhaps matches TRBD1 (6 bases). The germline V gene encodes CDR1 MDHEN and CDR2 SYDVKM. The CDR3 spans 14 residues. Trimming pared 8 bases from V and 4 bases from J, leaving 18 bases between. In DNA form, the CDR3 reads TGTGCCAGCTGGACCCGGGACACCATTTACGAGCAGTACTTC. Protein product: CASWTRDTIYEQYF.

This clonotype occurred a few times. The genes are TRBV19 and TRBJ1-2; maybe TRBD1 (5 bases). V was trimmed by 7 bases and J by 5 bases, leaving 17 bases between them. Germline CDR1 is LNHDA and CDR2 is SQIVND (reference sequence). The CDR3 length is 14 residues. The CDR3 region is CASTYGTALYGYTF. CDR3 bases: TGTGCCAGTACCTATGGGACGGCTCTGTATGGCTACACCTTC.

This clonotype was counted many times. The genes are TRBV7-3 and TRBJ2-2; 7 bases are a match to TRBD2. CDR1 and CDR2 (germline): SGHTA, FQGTGA. V lost 1 base to trimming and J lost 6 bases; unmatched junction nucleotides: 2. This CDR3 is 14 amino acids long. The CDR3 loop is CASSLSAGAGELFF. CDR3 nucleotides: TGTGCCAGCAGCTTAAGTGCGGGGGCCGGGGAGCTGTTTTTT. Filled out from reference TRBV7-3 and TRBJ2-2, the complete variable domain reads GAGVSQTPSNKVTEKGKYVELRCDPISGHTALYWYRQSLGQGPEFLIYFQGTGAADDSGLPNDRFFAVRPEGSVSTLKIQRTERGDSAVYLCASSLSAGAGELFFGEGSRLTVL.

This clonotype was detected ten times or more. The chain links TRBV18 to TRBJ2-7; 8 nucleotides line up with TRBD2. V lost 8 bases and J lost 2; bases outside the gene matches: 8. Germline assignment: CDR1 KGHSH and CDR2 LQKENI. The CDR3 runs 14 residues. The CDR3 is CASRERGSPYEQYF. CDR3 DNA sequence: TGTGCCAGCCGGGAGCGGGGGTCCCCCTACGAGCAGTACTTC.

This clonotype occurred many times. This chain joins TRBV28 and TRBJ2-3; 11 bases are shared with TRBD2. The CDR3 has 18 residues. The germline V gene has CDR1 MDHEN and CDR2 SYDVKM. Trimming removed 4 bases from V and 0 bases from J; junction bases left unmatched: 9. The CDR3 sequence is CASSSFLGTSGSTDTQYF. The DNA for the CDR3 is TGTGCCAGCAGTTCCTTCTTAGGGACTAGCGGAAGCACAGATACGCAGTATTTT. The full variable domain, with the rest looked up from reference TRBV28 and TRBJ2-3, is DVKVTQSSRYLVKRTGEKVFLECVQDMDHENMFWYRQDPGLGLRLIYFSYDVKMKEKGDIPEGYSVSREKKERFSLILESASTNQTSMYLCASSSFLGTSGSTDTQYFGPGTRLTVL.

This clonotype was recorded at least ten times. The rearrangement links TRBV28 to TRBJ1-2, with 10 nucleotides matching TRBD1. The CDR3 has 15 residues. Germline V gene sequence: CDR1 MDHEN, CDR2 SYDVKM. Trimming removed 5 bases from V and 4 bases from J; junction bases left unmatched: 7. This CDR3 reads CASSGPGQGFYGYTF. The CDR3 region has the DNA TGTGCCAGCAGTGGACCGGGACAGGGGTTCTATGGCTACACCTTC.

This clonotype showed up many times. This chain connects TRBV5-8 to TRBJ1-5; D remains ambiguous. Trimming shortened V by 3 bases and J by 6 bases, and 7 bases separated the two germline ends. Germline V CDR1 and CDR2: SGHTS, YDEGEE. The CDR3 is made up of 12 amino acids. The CDR3 bases are TGTGCCAGCAGCTCGTGGCTTCAGCCCCAGCATTTT. It encodes CASSSWLQPQHF.

Comment on this clonotype: The junction departs from the called germline gene at one end, perhaps through a read error. This chain uses TRBV7-2 with TRBJ2-3; TRBD2 matches 9 bases. Germline values: CDR1 SGHTA, CDR2 FQGNSA. The CDR3 totals 19 residues. The CDR3 DNA is TGTGCCAGCAGCTTAGTGATTGTGGGCGGGGGGGAGGACACAGATACGCAGTGTTTT. Protein product: CASSLVIVGGGEDTDTQCF.

Notes on this clonotype: This sequence may be a read error, since a much larger clone differs from it by one base. V usage is TRBV3-1 and J usage is TRBJ1-2; 8 bases align to TRBD1. The ends lost 4 bases at V and 7 bases at J; junction bases unmatched: 8. Germline V gives CDR1 LGHDT, CDR2 YNNKEL (reference sequence). The CDR3 has 14 residues. CDR3 protein: CASSRDWTGSGYTF. The CDR3 nucleotides read TGTGCCAGCAGCCGAGATTGGACAGGGAGTGGCTACACCTTC.

As regards this clonotype: This sequence is one base from a far larger clone and is likely a read error. The chain joins TRBV20-1 to TRBJ2-5, with 8 bases identical to TRBD2. The CDR3 sequence is 13 residues long. Germline CDR1 reads DFQATT; CDR2 reads SNEGSKA (reference sequence). After removal of 7 bases from V and 11 bases from J, the junction contained 15 bases not matched to a gene. The CDR3 nucleotides are TGCAGTGTGAGCGGGGGTACCTACAATGAGCAGTACTTC. Translated, it gives CSVSGGTYNEQYF.

This clonotype was seen ten or more times. The rearrangement uses TRBV3-1 and TRBJ1-4; no reliable D call. This CDR3 region has 15 residues. CDR1 and CDR2 from the germline V gene are LGHDT and YNNKEL (reference sequence). V shed 4 bases and J shed 7 bases, with 16 bases lying between them. The CDR3, as DNA: TGTGCCAGCAGCCCCGGCCTCAGTGGCGGTGAAAAACTGTTTTTT. Amino acids: CASSPGLSGGEKLFF.

This clonotype has at least ten counts. The chain carries TRBV7-9 and TRBJ1-2; TRBD1 might be the D (5 bases). Germline-derived CDR1 and CDR2 are SEHNR and FQNEAQ (reference sequence). V lost 1 base and J 2 bases, leaving 11 bases between the germline ends. The CDR3 covers 15 residues. The CDR3 spells CASSLEGLQNYGYTF. For the CDR3, the DNA is TGTGCCAGCAGCTTAGAGGGGTTACAGAACTATGGCTACACCTTC.

About this clonotype itself: A much larger clone differs by one base, so this may be a read error. V and J are TRBV28 and TRBJ2-1, with D perhaps matching TRBD1 or TRBD2 (6 bases each). Germline CDR1 MDHEN, CDR2 SYDVKM. The ends were cut back, 9 bases at V and 8 bases at J, with 17 bases in the middle. This CDR3 is 13 amino acids long. In DNA, the CDR3 is TGTGCCAGTACCGGGGGCCTTTTTGATGAGCAGTTCTTC. Its translation: CASTGGLFDEQFF.